Listed here is a single T cell receptor (beta chain). This record comes from a study of control samples from healthy donors and cancer patients. The germline V gene has CDR1 MNHEY and CDR2 SMNVEV (reference sequence). Trimming left V 4 bases short and J 0 bases short, with 12 bases between. The CDR3 is 15 amino acids. Some clones are missing from TCRdb's copy, which holds only in-frame ones; the method was immunoSEQ multiplex PCR. The sample's table shows around 190,000 clones. This rearrangement joins TRBV27 to TRBJ1-1, with D perhaps matching TRBD1 (6 bases). The material sequenced was blood. This receptor was obtained from a woman in her twenties or thirties in good health. Here the CDR3 reads CASSSGTYMNTEAFF. DNA for the CDR3: TGTGCCAGCAGTTCAGGGACATACATGAACACTGAAGCTTTCTTT.